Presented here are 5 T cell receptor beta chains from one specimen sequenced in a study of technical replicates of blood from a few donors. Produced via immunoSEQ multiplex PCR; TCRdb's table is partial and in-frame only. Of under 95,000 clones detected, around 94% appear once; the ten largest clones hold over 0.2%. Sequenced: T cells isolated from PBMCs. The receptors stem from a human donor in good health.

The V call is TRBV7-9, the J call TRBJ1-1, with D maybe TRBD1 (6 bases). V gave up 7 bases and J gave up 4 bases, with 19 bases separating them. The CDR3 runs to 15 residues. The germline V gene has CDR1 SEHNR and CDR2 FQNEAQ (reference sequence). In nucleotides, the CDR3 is TGTGCCAGCACCCCCGAGGGGGGGTCGAGCACTGAAGCTTTCTTT. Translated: CASTPEGGSSTEAFF.

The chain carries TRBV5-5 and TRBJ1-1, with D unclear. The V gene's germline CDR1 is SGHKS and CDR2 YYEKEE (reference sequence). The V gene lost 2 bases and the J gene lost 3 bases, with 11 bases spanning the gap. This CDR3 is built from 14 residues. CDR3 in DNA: TGTGCCAGCAGCTTTTCGACGGACTACACTGAAGCTTTCTTT. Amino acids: CASSFSTDYTEAFF.

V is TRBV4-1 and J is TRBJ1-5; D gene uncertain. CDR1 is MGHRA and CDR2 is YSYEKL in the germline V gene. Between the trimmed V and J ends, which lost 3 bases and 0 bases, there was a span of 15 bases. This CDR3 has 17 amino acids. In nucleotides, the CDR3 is TGCGCCAGCAGCCAGGCCGTTTTGGAGATTAGCAATCAGCCCCAGCATTTT. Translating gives CASSQAVLEISNQPQHF.

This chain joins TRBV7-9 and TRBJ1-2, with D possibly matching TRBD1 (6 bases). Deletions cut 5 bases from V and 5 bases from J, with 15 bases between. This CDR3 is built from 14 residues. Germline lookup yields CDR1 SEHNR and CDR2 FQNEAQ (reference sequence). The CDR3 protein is CASSAPAGDYGYTF. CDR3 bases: TGTGCCAGCAGCGCTCCAGCAGGGGATTATGGCTACACCTTC.

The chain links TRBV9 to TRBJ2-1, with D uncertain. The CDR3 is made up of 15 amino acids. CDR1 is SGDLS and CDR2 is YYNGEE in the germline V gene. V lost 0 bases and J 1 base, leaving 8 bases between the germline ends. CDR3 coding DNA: TGTGCCAGCAGCGTAGGTTCAGATTCCTACAATGAGCAGTTCTTC. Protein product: CASSVGSDSYNEQFF.